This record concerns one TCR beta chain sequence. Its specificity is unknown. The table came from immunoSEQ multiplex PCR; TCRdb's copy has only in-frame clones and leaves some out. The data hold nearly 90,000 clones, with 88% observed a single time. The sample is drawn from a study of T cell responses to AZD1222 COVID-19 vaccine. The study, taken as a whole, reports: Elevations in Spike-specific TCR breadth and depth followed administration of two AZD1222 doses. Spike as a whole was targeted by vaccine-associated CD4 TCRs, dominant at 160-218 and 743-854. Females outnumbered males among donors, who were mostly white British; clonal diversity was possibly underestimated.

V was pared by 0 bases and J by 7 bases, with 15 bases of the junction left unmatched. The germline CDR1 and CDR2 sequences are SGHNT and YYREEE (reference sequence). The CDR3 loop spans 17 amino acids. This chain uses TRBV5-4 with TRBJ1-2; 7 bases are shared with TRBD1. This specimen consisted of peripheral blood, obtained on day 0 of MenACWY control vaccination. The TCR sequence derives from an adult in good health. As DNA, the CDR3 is TGTGCCAGCAGCTTGGATTTGATGGGACAGCGGGGGGGTGGCTACACCTTC. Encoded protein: CASSLDLMGQRGGGYTF.